Below are 8 T cell receptor beta chains sequenced from a single sample in a study of cytomegalovirus exposure and HLA in healthy donors. 60 Vbeta and 13 Jbeta primers were used in PCR. Clones were sequenced by immunoSEQ multiplex PCR, and TCRdb holds only the in-frame ones, with some missing. In the table there are 210,000 or so clones, approximately 84% of which are singletons. Sequencing was done on a sample of PBMCs. The source of these receptors is a woman aged 40 to 50 in good health and CMV-seronegative.

This sequence joins TRBV7-9 and TRBJ2-1; 10 bases align to TRBD1. Unmatched junction bases numbered 12, after V lost 6 bases and J lost 7 bases. The CDR3 sequence is 16 residues long. CDR1 and CDR2 (germline): SEHNR, FQNEAQ (reference sequence). The DNA for the CDR3 is TGTGCCAGCAGGACAGGGGGCGGAGGGCCTCTGAATGAGCAGTTCTTC. Amino acid sequence: CASRTGGGGPLNEQFF.

The V gene is TRBV2, the J gene TRBJ2-5, with D perhaps TRBD2 (7 bases). Looked up from germline, CDR1 is SNHLY and CDR2 is FYNNEI. Trimming took 7 bases from V and 1 from J, leaving 13 bases between them. This CDR3 contains 14 residues. The CDR3 loop reads CASMGGALQETQYF. The CDR3 region has the DNA TGTGCCAGCATGGGGGGGGCCCTCCAAGAGACCCAGTACTTC.

The CDR3 loop reads CACWEEANYGYTF. CDR3 sequence (DNA): TGTGCCTGCTGGGAGGAAGCTAACTATGGCTACACCTTC. The chain combines TRBV30 with TRBJ1-2; D unclear. Germline CDR1 reads GTSNPN; CDR2 reads SVGIG (reference sequence). With 6 bases removed from V and 0 bases from J, the gap between germline ends came to 11 bases. The CDR3 has 13 amino acids.

This clone was seen only a few times. The rearrangement uses TRBV6-1 and TRBJ1-2; 7 bases are a match to TRBD1. This CDR3 spans 14 amino acids. V was pared by 0 bases and J by 3 bases, with 1 base of the junction left unmatched. Germline CDR1 reads MNHNS; CDR2 reads SASEGT. The CDR3 here is CASSEAQGDYGYTF. DNA of the CDR3: TGTGCCAGCAGTGAAGCGCAGGGGGACTATGGCTACACCTTC.

The sample holds a few counts of this clone. The chain carries TRBV7-2 and TRBJ1-1, with D maybe TRBD1 (6 bases). The V gene's germline CDR1 is SGHTA and CDR2 FQGNSA. V was cut by 2 bases and J by 3 bases, with 16 bases left in between. CDR3 length: 16 residues. CDR3 sequence (DNA): TGTGCCAGCAGCTTACAAGGGGGGGTTGGTTACACTGAAGCTTTCTTT. It yields the protein CASSLQGGVGYTEAFF.

The chain employs TRBV19 and TRBJ1-3; TRBD1 matches at 8 bases. This CDR3 region has 17 residues. Trimming took 6 bases from V and 1 from J; bases not matched to a gene: 11. CDR1 LNHDA and CDR2 SQIVND come from the germline V gene (reference sequence). The CDR3 region has the DNA TGTGCCAGTAGCCCCATTGGGACAGGTTCTTCTGGAAACACCATATATTTT. Translation: CASSPIGTGSSGNTIYF.

The genes are TRBV15 and TRBJ2-5; 8 nucleotides line up with TRBD1. Judging by the DNA end, TRBJ2-7 fits better; the J call may be wrong. The germline gives CDR1 LNHNV, CDR2 YYDKDF (reference sequence). There are 14 residues in the CDR3. DNA for the CDR3: TGTGCCACCAGCGTAGGACAGGGTTTCTACGAGCAGTACTTC. Its protein is CATSVGQGFYEQYF.

This chain connects TRBV18 to TRBJ1-1; D not resolved. The CDR3 spans 12 residues. The V gene's germline CDR1 is KGHSH and CDR2 LQKENI. Between the trimmed V and J ends, which lost 3 bases and 1 base, there was a span of 3 bases. CDR3 DNA: TGTGCCAGCTCACCCAGGAACACTGAAGCTTTCTTT. Its translation is CASSPRNTEAFF.